Each of the 8 T cell receptor beta chains below was sequenced from the same sample in a study of CD8+CD57+ T cells in acquired aplastic anemia. TCR beta VDJ combinations and CDR3 sequences were profiled from genomic DNA. One entry per CDR3 protein, called by TCRdb with MiXCR from the reads. In the table there are 350,000 to 450,000 distinct CDR3 sequences, about two thirds of which are singletons. The sequencing sample was made of sorted CD4+, CD8+, or CD8+CD57+ T cells (not recorded which) from PBMCs. Receptor source: a human donor in good health, serving as a control.

As concerns this clonotype: Because the CDR3 is missing its conserved closing phenylalanine or tryptophan, this is likely a read error. No DNA is shown, since the ends of the CDR3 on it are uncertain; the CDR3 is the one TCRdb lists. The chain is built from TRBV7-2 and TRBJ2-1; whether TRBD1, the table's D call, matches the DNA was not checked. The CDR3 totals 12 residues, both ends included. Germline CDR1 reads SGHTA; CDR2 reads FQGNSA. The CDR3 reads CASSSRNKAQAV.

The gene calls are TRBV9 and TRBJ1-3; D is perhaps TRBD1 (5 bases). V lost 0 bases, J lost 11 bases, and 21 bases lay in between. CDR1 is SGDLS and CDR2 is YYNGEE in the germline V gene. The CDR3 runs to 16 residues. The DNA for the CDR3 is TGTGCCAGCAGCGTAGCGGGGCTCTACTACGAGCAGTCCATATATTTT. Its translation: CASSVAGLYYEQSIYF.

With regard to this clonotype: Germline is not matched at one junction end, which may reflect a read error. The chain joins TRBV7-9 to TRBJ1-2, with no clear D. The CDR3 is made up of 15 amino acids. Looked up from germline, CDR1 is SEHNR and CDR2 is FQNEAQ (reference sequence). CDR3 coding DNA: TGCGCCAGCAGCTGGAGGAACAGAGGTGACTATGGGAACACCTTC. It encodes CASSWRNRGDYGNTF. Looking up the rest from reference TRBV7-9 and TRBJ1-2 gives the full variable domain: DTGVSQNPRHKITKRGQNVTFRCDPISEHNRLYWYRQTLGQGPEFLTYFQNEAQLEKSRLLSDRFSAERPKGSFSTLEIQRTEQGDSAMYLCASSWRNRGDYGNTFGSGTRLTVV.

CDR3 sequence (DNA): TGCAGTGCTAGAGAGCGGGACAGGGGCGATTACGAGCAGTACTTC. This translates into CSARERDRGDYEQYF. V and J are TRBV20-1 and TRBJ2-7; 10 nucleotides agree with TRBD1. CDR1 DFQATT and CDR2 SNEGSKA come from the germline V gene (reference sequence). Losses at the gene ends were 0 bases for V and 4 bases for J; bases not matched to a gene: 6. This CDR3 is built from 15 residues.

A remark on this clonotype: An end of the junction differs from the germline gene, which may be a read error. Written as DNA, the CDR3 is TGTGCCAGCAGCTTGAACGGGGGGCTAGGCGGAACACCGTTC. Translation: CASSLNGGLGGTPF. V is TRBV7-9 and J is TRBJ1-2; possible D gene TRBD1, 6 bases. Per germline, CDR1 SEHNR and CDR2 FQNEAQ (reference sequence). CDR3 length: 14 residues.

Remarks on this clonotype: A read error is possible here, since a much larger clone lies one base away. The V call is TRBV20-1, the J call TRBJ2-1; 9 bases agree with TRBD2. Germline trimming cut 0 bases from V and 10 bases from J; bases unmatched to any gene: 13. This CDR3 has 16 residues. The germline CDR1 and CDR2 sequences are DFQATT and SNEGSKA (reference sequence). CDR3 protein: CSARDGRVAGGPEQFF. The DNA of the CDR3 is TGCAGTGCTAGAGATGGCAGGGTCGCGGGGGGGCCGGAGCAGTTCTTC.

This clonotype came up once. One end of the junction fails to match germline, which may point to a read error. This chain links TRBV7-9 with TRBJ1-1, with no clear D. Germline V CDR1 and CDR2: SEHNR, FQNEAQ (reference sequence). The CDR3 runs to 14 residues. The CDR3 DNA sequence: TGTGCCAGCAGCCAAGGGCGCGGCCACACAGAAGCTTTCTTT. The encoded protein is CASSQGRGHTEAFF.

The gene calls are TRBV7-9 and TRBJ2-2; D possibly corresponds to TRBD1 (6 bases). Deletions cut 3 bases from V and 8 bases from J, with 10 bases between. This CDR3 region has 13 residues. Germline V gene lookup returns CDR1 SEHNR and CDR2 FQNEAQ (reference sequence). CDR3 sequence (DNA): TGTGCCAGCAGCTTCTCCGGGACAGGGGAGCTGTTTTTT. This codes for CASSFSGTGELFF. The full variable domain, rest sourced from reference TRBV7-9 and TRBJ2-2, is DTGVSQNPRHKITKRGQNVTFRCDPISEHNRLYWYRQTLGQGPEFLTYFQNEAQLEKSRLLSDRFSAERPKGSFSTLEIQRTEQGDSAMYLCASSFSGTGELFFGEGSRLTVL.